These 30 T cell receptor beta chains share one sample of origin, sequenced in a study of CD8 T cells in ankylosing spondylitis. Each CDR3 protein is one row after TCRdb ran MiXCR on the 5' RACE reads. The sample has under 250,000 distinct CDR3 sequences; 25% to 30% are singletons. The source material was blood, either unsorted or a sorted T cell fraction (not recorded which). The receptors shown here come from a male donor with ankylosing spondylitis or in good health (not recorded which).

The chain joins TRBV5-5 to TRBJ1-2; D may be TRBD1 (6 bases). V was pared by 0 bases and J by 8 bases, with 17 bases between. The CDR3 extends over 15 amino acids. Germline V gene sequence: CDR1 SGHKS, CDR2 YYEKEE (reference sequence). CDR3 residues: CASSLDLRGAVGYTF. The CDR3 DNA follows: TGTGCCAGCAGCTTGGACCTCCGGGGGGCAGTGGGCTACACCTTC.

This clonotype was seen only once. The CDR3 nucleotides are TGTGCCAGCAGCCAAGCCAGGACTAGCGGGAGCCCCGATACGCAGTATTTT. Protein sequence: CASSQARTSGSPDTQYF. This chain joins TRBV4-2 and TRBJ2-3; TRBD2 matches at 13 bases. The CDR3 contains 17 residues. Germline CDR1 is LGHNA and CDR2 is YNFKEQ. V shed 1 base and J 6 bases; nucleotides not matched to a gene: 7.

CDR3 sequence reads: CASRTGQNFYNSPLHF. Written as DNA, the CDR3 is TGTGCCAGCAGGACCGGACAGAACTTCTATAATTCACCCCTCCACTTT. This rearrangement joins TRBV12-3 or TRBV12-4 to TRBJ1-6, with D possibly being TRBD1 (6 bases). The CDR3 extends over 16 amino acids. The V end lost 6 bases, the J end lost 3 bases, and 15 bases lay between the germline ends.

This clonotype was counted at least ten times. CDR3 sequence: CASSDTGTSSNYGYTF. CDR3 sequence (DNA): TGTGCCAGCAGTGACACCGGGACATCTTCCAACTATGGCTACACCTTC. The rearrangement uses TRBV6-1 and TRBJ1-2; maybe TRBD1 (6 bases). CDR3 length equals 16 residues. V lost 3 bases to trimming and J lost 2 bases, with 16 bases between them. Germline assignment: CDR1 MNHNS and CDR2 SASEGT.

The chain is built from TRBV20-1 and TRBJ2-2; no firm D call. V dropped 5 bases and J dropped 3 bases, with 16 bases sitting between them. Germline V CDR1 and CDR2: DFQATT, SNEGSKA (reference sequence). The CDR3 extends over 15 amino acids. The CDR3 loop is CSAWPADGDTGELFF. As DNA, the CDR3 is TGCAGTGCTTGGCCAGCTGATGGGGACACCGGGGAGCTGTTTTTT.

This clonotype was detected only a few times. The chain links TRBV29-1 to TRBJ2-7; 7 nucleotides match TRBD2. The CDR3 loop spans 13 amino acids. Germline CDR1 and CDR2: SQVTM and ANQGSEA. Trimming took 6 bases from V and 0 from J; bases not matched to a gene: 5. The CDR3 region is CSVRGGGSYEQYF. CDR3 in DNA: TGCAGCGTGCGGGGCGGGGGCTCCTACGAGCAGTACTTC.

This clonotype was seen a handful of times. The chain is built from TRBV6-5 and TRBJ2-7; D is unclear. This CDR3 is 14 amino acids long. The V gene lost 2 bases and the J gene lost 0 bases, with 8 bases spanning the gap. CDR1 is MNHEY and CDR2 is SVGAGI in the germline V gene. The CDR3: CASSYDPASYEQYF. DNA for the CDR3: TGTGCCAGCAGTTACGACCCAGCCTCCTACGAGCAGTACTTC.

This clonotype was seen many times. The chain is built from TRBV29-1 and TRBJ2-3, with 10 bases lining up with TRBD2. Germline V gene data show CDR1 as SQVTM and CDR2 as ANQGSEA. Trimming removed 6 bases from V and 3 bases from J; junction bases left unmatched: 6. The CDR3 length is 14 residues. The CDR3 DNA sequence: TGCAGCGTAGCTAGCGGGAGTATAACAGATACGCAGTATTTT. Its translation: CSVASGSITDTQYF.

This clonotype was counted ten times or more. The chain has TRBV5-1 and TRBJ2-3; no reliable D call. V was trimmed by 2 bases and J by 1 base, leaving 8 bases between them. The CDR3 loop spans 14 amino acids. CDR1 is SGHRS, CDR2 YFSETQ, per germline. CDR3 protein: CASSFTAGTDTQYF. The CDR3 coding sequence is TGCGCCAGCAGCTTCACGGCCGGCACAGATACGCAGTATTTT.

In its sample, this clonotype was seen a few times. For the CDR3, the DNA is TGCGCCAGCAGCTTTCTTGGCGGGACCAGGAATGAGCAGTTCTTC. Its protein is CASSFLGGTRNEQFF. This sequence joins TRBV5-1 and TRBJ2-1; the D gene is possibly TRBD2 (6 bases). Germline-derived CDR1 and CDR2 are SGHRS and YFSETQ. V was pared by 2 bases and J by 7 bases, with 16 bases between. The CDR3 loop spans 15 amino acids. Drawing the rest from reference TRBV5-1 and TRBJ2-1, the complete variable domain is KAGVTQTPRYLIKTRGQQVTLSCSPISGHRSVSWYQQTPGQGLQFLFEYFSETQRNKGNFPGRFSGRQFSNSRSEMNVSTLELGDSALYLCASSFLGGTRNEQFFGPGTRLTVL.

This clonotype was seen a single time. This chain uses TRBV6-5 with TRBJ2-5; D is perhaps TRBD1 (6 bases). This CDR3 comprises 16 residues. The V end lost 2 bases, the J end lost 1 base, and 14 bases lay between the germline ends. Germline assignment: CDR1 MNHEY and CDR2 SVGAGI. As DNA, the CDR3 is TGTGCCAGCAGTTACGCAGGGGCCATGATCCAAGAGACCCAGTACTTC. Its translation is CASSYAGAMIQETQYF.

This clonotype appeared a few times. The genes are TRBV29-1 and TRBJ2-3; 7 bases are shared with TRBD2. The CDR3 length is 13 residues. Germline CDR1 SQVTM, CDR2 ANQGSEA. The V and J ends lost 6 bases and 3 bases, in that order; junction bases with no gene match: 6. CDR3 coding DNA: TGCAGCGTATCCGGGAGGCAGACAGATACGCAGTATTTT. Translation gives CSVSGRQTDTQYF.

This clonotype was seen repeatedly, ten times or more. The chain links TRBV20-1 to TRBJ1-1; D gene unclear. Germline loops: CDR1 DFQATT, CDR2 SNEGSKA (reference sequence). This CDR3 has 13 residues. V lost 3 bases, J lost 3 bases, and 11 bases lay in between. This CDR3 is CSARRAQDTEAFF. The CDR3 bases are TGCAGTGCTAGGAGGGCGCAGGACACTGAAGCTTTCTTT.

The chain is built from TRBV4-2 and TRBJ2-7; 10 bases fit TRBD2. Trimming cost V 2 bases and J 4 bases; bases outside gene matches: 8. From germline, CDR1 is LGHNA and CDR2 YNFKEQ. CDR3 length: 16 residues. Here the CDR3 reads CASSQSSGSVGYEQYF. The CDR3 nucleotides read TGTGCCAGCAGCCAATCTAGCGGGAGTGTGGGATACGAGCAGTACTTC.

The sample holds many counts of this clonotype. The junction shows a germline mismatch at one end, possibly a read error. This sequence joins TRBV20-1 and TRBJ1-6; no clear D gene. The CDR3 extends over 18 amino acids. Germline-derived CDR1 and CDR2 are DFQATT and SNEGSKA (reference sequence). Here the CDR3 reads CSARDVVDTYPSYPPLHF. As DNA, the CDR3 is TGCAGTGCCAGAGATGTGGTGGATACGTACCCCAGTTATCCACCCCTCCACTTT.

This clonotype was found a few times. This chain links TRBV25-1 with TRBJ2-7, with 8 bases aligning to TRBD1. Trimming at V came to 5 bases and at J to 3 bases, leaving 9 bases not matched to a gene. The CDR3 length is 15 residues. CDR1 is MGHDK and CDR2 is SYGVNS in the germline V gene. CDR3 sequence reads: CASSTSTGARYEQYF. CDR3 nucleotides: TGTGCCAGCAGTACATCGACAGGGGCCCGCTACGAGCAGTACTTC.

This clonotype was observed at least ten times. The rearrangement joins TRBV4-2 to TRBJ1-1, with TRBD1 as a possible D gene (5 bases). This CDR3 comprises 13 residues. Between the trimmed V and J ends, which lost 3 bases and 10 bases, there was a span of 15 bases. Looked up from germline, CDR1 is LGHNA and CDR2 is YNFKEQ. Written as DNA, the CDR3 is TGTGCCAGCAGCCAGGTCGACCAAGGGGCAGCTTTCTTT. Translated: CASSQVDQGAAFF.

At least ten counts were recorded for this clonotype. The rearrangement joins TRBV5-6 to TRBJ2-5; TRBD2 might be the D (6 bases). CDR1 and CDR2 (germline): SGHDT, YYEEEE. This CDR3 has 15 amino acids. Trimming took 0 bases from V and 3 from J, leaving 12 bases between them. CDR3 protein: CASSLVLASEETQYF. DNA of the CDR3: TGTGCCAGCAGCTTGGTGCTAGCGTCAGAAGAGACCCAGTACTTC.

The CDR3 loop is CSARGRAGLQETQYF. The CDR3 nucleotides are TGCAGTGCTAGAGGCCGGGCGGGTTTACAAGAGACCCAGTACTTC. The chain combines TRBV20-1 with TRBJ2-5, with D perhaps TRBD2 (5 bases). The CDR3 totals 15 residues. Trimming stripped 1 base from V and 2 bases from J, with 14 bases between. Germline lookup yields CDR1 DFQATT and CDR2 SNEGSKA (reference sequence).

The rearrangement joins TRBV20-1 to TRBJ2-7, with D uncertain. CDR3 length: 13 amino acids. The germline gives CDR1 DFQATT, CDR2 SNEGSKA (reference sequence). V was cut by 1 base and J by 1 base, with 8 bases left in between. CDR3 region: CSARVLDSYEQYF. DNA for the CDR3: TGCAGTGCTAGAGTCCTCGATTCCTACGAGCAGTACTTC.

This sequence joins TRBV4-3 and TRBJ2-3; 7 bases agree with TRBD2. The germline V gene encodes CDR1 LGHNA and CDR2 YSLEER. The CDR3 runs 15 residues. Trimming took 3 bases from V and 2 from J; bases not matched to a gene: 5. In DNA form, the CDR3 reads TGCGCCAGCAGCCAGGCTAGCGGTCTCACAGATACGCAGTATTTT. As protein: CASSQASGLTDTQYF.

This clonotype was found many times. The V and J genes are TRBV20-1 and TRBJ2-1, with TRBD2 matching 9 bases. CDR1 DFQATT and CDR2 SNEGSKA come from the germline V gene (reference sequence). After removal of 0 bases from V and 3 bases from J, the junction contained 3 bases not matched to a gene. The CDR3 is 15 residues long. The CDR3 DNA is TGCAGTGCTAGAGATAGCGGGAGACTCTACAATGAGCAGTTCTTC. The encoded protein is CSARDSGRLYNEQFF.

This clonotype was observed many times. CDR3 amino acids: CASSQDSGRRLGEQFF. The CDR3, as DNA: TGCGCCAGCAGCCAAGATAGCGGGAGGAGGCTCGGGGAGCAGTTCTTC. The rearrangement joins TRBV4-3 to TRBJ2-1; 10 bases are a match to TRBD2. The CDR3 is 16 residues long. Germline assignment: CDR1 LGHNA and CDR2 YSLEER. The ends lost 0 bases at V and 10 bases at J; junction bases unmatched: 9.

The gene calls are TRBV19 and TRBJ2-2, with TRBD1 identical over 8 bases. Germline loops: CDR1 LNHDA, CDR2 SQIVND (reference sequence). The CDR3 sequence is 16 residues long. V gave up 4 bases and J gave up 7 bases; unmatched junction bases: 11. The CDR3 loop is CASSTGSDRAGGELFF. CDR3 nucleotides: TGTGCCAGTAGTACGGGCTCGGACAGGGCTGGCGGGGAGCTGTTTTTT.

This clonotype was detected only a few times. This sequence joins TRBV27 and TRBJ2-7, with 8 bases that match TRBD2. The CDR3 sequence is 14 residues long. Per germline, CDR1 MNHEY and CDR2 SMNVEV (reference sequence). The V segment lost 6 bases and the J segment 1 base; nucleotides outside the gene matches: 5. CDR3 DNA sequence: TGTGCCAGCAGGGCACTAGCGGTATCCTACGAGCAGTACTTC. Its translation is CASRALAVSYEQYF.

The V call is TRBV20-1, the J call TRBJ2-3, with D possibly TRBD2 on 5 matching bases. Germline values: CDR1 DFQATT, CDR2 SNEGSKA (reference sequence). This CDR3 has 14 residues. The ends were cut back, 0 bases at V and 1 base at J, with 8 bases in the middle. The CDR3: CSAREGSGTDTQYF. CDR3 sequence (DNA): TGCAGTGCTAGAGAAGGTAGCGGCACAGATACGCAGTATTTT.

This chain links TRBV5-5 with TRBJ2-3; D not resolved. This CDR3 contains 14 residues. V was clipped by 2 bases and J by 5 bases, with 12 bases between them. The germline gives CDR1 SGHKS, CDR2 YYEKEE (reference sequence). As DNA, the CDR3 is TGTGCCAGCAGCTTAATGGGGTTCGAAGATACGCAGTATTTT. Residues: CASSLMGFEDTQYF.

This rearrangement joins TRBV20-1 to TRBJ2-1, with D perhaps given as TRBD1 or TRBD2 (5 bases each). V was cut by 5 bases and J by 8 bases, with 13 bases left in between. This CDR3 has 12 amino acids. Germline-derived CDR1 and CDR2 are DFQATT and SNEGSKA (reference sequence). The CDR3 bases are TGCAGTGCTGGTGTCTCGGGGCATGAGCAGTTCTTC. Protein: CSAGVSGHEQFF.

The chain is built from TRBV12-3 or TRBV12-4 and TRBJ2-1, with D unresolved. V was cut by 6 bases and J by 4 bases, with 22 bases left in between. The CDR3 sequence is 17 residues long. The CDR3 DNA sequence: TGTGCCAGCAGCCTCCTTATGCTTCATGGACCGTACAATGAGCAGTTCTTC. Translation: CASSLLMLHGPYNEQFF.

The gene calls are TRBV6-5 and TRBJ1-6; D unresolved. Trimming removed 5 bases from V and 0 bases from J, with 14 bases in between. This CDR3 is 17 amino acids long. The V gene's germline CDR1 is MNHEY and CDR2 SVGAGI. In DNA form, the CDR3 reads TGTGCCAGCAGTACCGACCGGGCGAGCTCCTATAATTCACCCCTCCACTTT. It translates to CASSTDRASSYNSPLHF.